This T cell receptor beta chain stems from a study of Graves' ophthalmopathy and Graves' hyperthyroidism. No donor had other autoimmune disease, uncontrolled infection, pregnancy or lactation. Clinical symptoms, serum thyroxine, TRAb, thyroid ultrasound and orbital computed tomography determined diagnosis. The V segment lost 5 bases and the J segment 4 bases; nucleotides outside the gene matches: 6. The CDR3 length is 13 residues. The germline V gene encodes CDR1 DFQATT and CDR2 SNEGSKA (reference sequence). From RNA, the CDR3 regions of TCR beta chains were amplified and sequenced. RT-PCR was first run with HTBI primers, then multiplex PCR in a second round. TCRdb re-derived calls from the multiplex PCR reads in MiXCR, one entry per CDR3 protein. The repertoire holds roughly 400,000 distinct CDR3 sequences, with about 15% as singletons. In this sample, this clonotype turned up many times.

Material: peripheral blood. The V call is TRBV20-1, the J call TRBJ2-7; TRBD2 aligns across 9 bases. This clonotype originated in an adult woman with stable Graves' hyperthyroidism. The CDR3 is CSARTSVLYEQYF. The CDR3 nucleotides are TGCAGTGCTCGGACTAGCGTCCTTTACGAGCAGTACTTC.